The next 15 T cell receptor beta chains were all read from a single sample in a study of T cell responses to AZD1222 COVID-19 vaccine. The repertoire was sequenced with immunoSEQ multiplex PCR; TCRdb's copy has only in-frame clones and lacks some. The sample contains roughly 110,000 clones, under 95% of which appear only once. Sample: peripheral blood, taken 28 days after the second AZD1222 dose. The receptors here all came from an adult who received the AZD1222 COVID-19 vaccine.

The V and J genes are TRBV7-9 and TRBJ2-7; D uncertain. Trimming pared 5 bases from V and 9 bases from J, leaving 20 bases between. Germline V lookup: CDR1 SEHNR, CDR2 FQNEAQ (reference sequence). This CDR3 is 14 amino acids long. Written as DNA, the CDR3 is TGTGCCAGCAGCCCTCAGTCCATCAACAACGGGCAGTACTTC. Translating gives CASSPQSINNGQYF.

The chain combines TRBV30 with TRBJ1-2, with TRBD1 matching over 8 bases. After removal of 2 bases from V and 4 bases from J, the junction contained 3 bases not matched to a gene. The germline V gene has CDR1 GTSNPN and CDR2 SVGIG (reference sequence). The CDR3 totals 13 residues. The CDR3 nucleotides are TGTGCCTGGAGTTTACAGGGGGGCTATGGCTACACCTTC. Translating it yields CAWSLQGGYGYTF. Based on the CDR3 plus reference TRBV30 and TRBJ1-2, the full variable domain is SQTIHQWPATLVQPVGSPLSLECTVEGTSNPNLYWYRQAAGRGLQLLFYSVGIGQISSEVPQNLSASRPQDRQFILSSKKLLLSDSGFYLCAWSLQGGYGYTFGSGTRLTVV.

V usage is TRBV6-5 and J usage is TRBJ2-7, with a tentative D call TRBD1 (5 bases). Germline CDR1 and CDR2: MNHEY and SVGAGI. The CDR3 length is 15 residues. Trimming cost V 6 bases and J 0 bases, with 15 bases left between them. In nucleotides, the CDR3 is TGTGCCAGCAGCTCCCCCAGGGCAGGCTCCTACGAGCAGTACTTC. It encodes CASSSPRAGSYEQYF.

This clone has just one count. The CDR3 loop is CASSLRQIYWTQYF. The CDR3, as DNA: TGTGCCAGCAGTCTAAGACAGATTTATTGGACCCAGTACTTC. The chain couples TRBV6-5 to TRBJ2-5; D is perhaps TRBD1 (5 bases). The CDR3 is 14 amino acids. Germline-derived CDR1 and CDR2 are MNHEY and SVGAGI. V was trimmed by 5 bases and J by 7 bases, leaving 17 bases between them.

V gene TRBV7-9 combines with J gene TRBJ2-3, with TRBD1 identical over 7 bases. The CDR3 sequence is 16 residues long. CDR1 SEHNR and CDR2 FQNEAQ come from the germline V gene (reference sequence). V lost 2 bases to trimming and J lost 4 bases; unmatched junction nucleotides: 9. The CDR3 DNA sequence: TGTGCCAGCAGCTTACCTGGGACAGTTTCTTCAGATACGCAGTATTTT. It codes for CASSLPGTVSSDTQYF.

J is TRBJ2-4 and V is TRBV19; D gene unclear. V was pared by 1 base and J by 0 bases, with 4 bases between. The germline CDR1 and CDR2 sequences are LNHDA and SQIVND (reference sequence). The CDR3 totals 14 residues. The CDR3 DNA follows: TGTGCCAGTAGTATAGCGTCAGCCAAAAACATTCAGTACTTC. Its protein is CASSIASAKNIQYF.

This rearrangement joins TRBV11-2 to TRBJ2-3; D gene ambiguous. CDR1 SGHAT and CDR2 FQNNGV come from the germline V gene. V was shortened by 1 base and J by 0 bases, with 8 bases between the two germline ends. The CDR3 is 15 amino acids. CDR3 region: CASSLGAASTDTQYF. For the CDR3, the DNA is TGTGCCAGCAGCTTAGGGGCAGCTAGCACAGATACGCAGTATTTT.

The CDR3 region is CASGAGNSPLHF. The CDR3, as DNA: TGTGCCAGCGGGGCAGGGAATTCACCCCTCCACTTT. V and J are TRBV27 and TRBJ1-6, with D maybe TRBD1 (5 bases). Germline V gene data show CDR1 as MNHEY and CDR2 as SMNVEV (reference sequence). The ends were cut back, 8 bases at V and 7 bases at J, with 9 bases in the middle. The CDR3 runs 12 residues.

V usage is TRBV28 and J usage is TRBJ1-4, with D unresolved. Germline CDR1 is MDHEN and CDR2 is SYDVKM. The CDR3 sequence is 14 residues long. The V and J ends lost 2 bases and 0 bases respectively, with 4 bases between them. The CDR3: CASSLAPTNEKLFF. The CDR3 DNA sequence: TGTGCCAGCAGTTTAGCCCCAACTAATGAAAAACTGTTTTTT.

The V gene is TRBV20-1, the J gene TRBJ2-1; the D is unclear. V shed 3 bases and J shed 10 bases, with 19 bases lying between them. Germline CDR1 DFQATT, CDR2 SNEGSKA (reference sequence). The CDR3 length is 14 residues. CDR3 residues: CSASTWEPGREQFF. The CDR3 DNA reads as TGCAGTGCTAGTACCTGGGAACCTGGACGGGAGCAGTTCTTC.

CDR3 coding DNA: TGCAGCGTTATTCCTAGGACAGGAGTTCTCGAGCAGTACTTC. It translates to CSVIPRTGVLEQYF. V and J are TRBV29-1 and TRBJ2-7; 7 nucleotides align to TRBD1. The junction had 13 bases not matched to a gene; V was cut back by 5 bases and J by 6 bases. The length of the CDR3 is 14 residues. Germline V gene sequence: CDR1 SQVTM, CDR2 ANQGSEA.

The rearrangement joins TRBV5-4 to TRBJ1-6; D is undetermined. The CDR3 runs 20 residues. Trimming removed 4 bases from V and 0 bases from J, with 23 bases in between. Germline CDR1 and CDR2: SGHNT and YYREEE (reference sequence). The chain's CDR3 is CASSTLTRGVRSSYNSPLHF. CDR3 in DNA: TGTGCCAGCAGCACTTTGACGCGGGGAGTGAGGAGCTCCTATAATTCACCCCTCCACTTT.

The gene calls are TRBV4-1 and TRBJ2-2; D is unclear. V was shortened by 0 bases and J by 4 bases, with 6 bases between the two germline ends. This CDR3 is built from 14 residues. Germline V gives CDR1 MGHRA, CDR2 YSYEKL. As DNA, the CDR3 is TGCGCCAGCAGCCAAGATCGGCCCACCGGGGAGCTGTTTTTT. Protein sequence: CASSQDRPTGELFF.

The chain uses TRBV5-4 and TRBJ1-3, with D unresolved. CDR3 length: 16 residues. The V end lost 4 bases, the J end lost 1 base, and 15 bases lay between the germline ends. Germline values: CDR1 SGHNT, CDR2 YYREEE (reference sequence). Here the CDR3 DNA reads TGTGCCAGCAGCCCAAGCATAGACTGGTCTGGAAACACCATATATTTT. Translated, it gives CASSPSIDWSGNTIYF.

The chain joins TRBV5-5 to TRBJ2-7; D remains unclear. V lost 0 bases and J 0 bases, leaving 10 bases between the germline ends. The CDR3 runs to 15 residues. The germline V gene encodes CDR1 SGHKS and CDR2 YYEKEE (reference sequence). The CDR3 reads CASSLGATASYEQYF. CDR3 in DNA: TGTGCCAGCAGCTTGGGGGCCACCGCCTCCTACGAGCAGTACTTC. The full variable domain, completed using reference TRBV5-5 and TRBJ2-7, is DAGVTQSPTHLIKTRGQQVTLRCSPISGHKSVSWYQQVLGQGPQFIFQYYEKEERGRGNFPDRFSARQFPNYSSELNVNALLLGDSALYLCASSLGATASYEQYFGPGTRLTVT.